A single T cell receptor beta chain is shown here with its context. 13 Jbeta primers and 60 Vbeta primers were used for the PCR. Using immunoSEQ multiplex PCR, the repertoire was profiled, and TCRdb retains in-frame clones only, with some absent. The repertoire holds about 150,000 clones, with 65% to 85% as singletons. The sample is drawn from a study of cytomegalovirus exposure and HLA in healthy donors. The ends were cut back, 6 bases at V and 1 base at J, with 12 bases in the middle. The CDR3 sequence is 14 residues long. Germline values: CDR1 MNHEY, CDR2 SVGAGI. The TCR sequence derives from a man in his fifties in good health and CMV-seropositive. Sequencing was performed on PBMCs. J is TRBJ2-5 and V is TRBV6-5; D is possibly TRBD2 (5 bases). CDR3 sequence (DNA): TGTGCCAGCAGGGAAGCGGTTTTCCAAGAGACCCAGTACTTC. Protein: CASREAVFQETQYF.